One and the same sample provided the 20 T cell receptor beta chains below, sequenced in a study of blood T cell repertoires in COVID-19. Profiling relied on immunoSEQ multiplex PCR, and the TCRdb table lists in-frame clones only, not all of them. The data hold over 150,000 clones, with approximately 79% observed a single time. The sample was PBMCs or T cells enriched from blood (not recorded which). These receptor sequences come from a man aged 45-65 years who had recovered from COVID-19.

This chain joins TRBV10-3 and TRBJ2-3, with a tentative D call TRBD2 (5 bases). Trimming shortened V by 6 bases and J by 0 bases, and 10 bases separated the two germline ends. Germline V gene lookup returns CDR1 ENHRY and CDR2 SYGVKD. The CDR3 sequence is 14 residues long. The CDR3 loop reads CAIRRELSTDTQYF. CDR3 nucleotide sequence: TGTGCCATCAGAAGGGAGCTAAGCACAGATACGCAGTATTTT.

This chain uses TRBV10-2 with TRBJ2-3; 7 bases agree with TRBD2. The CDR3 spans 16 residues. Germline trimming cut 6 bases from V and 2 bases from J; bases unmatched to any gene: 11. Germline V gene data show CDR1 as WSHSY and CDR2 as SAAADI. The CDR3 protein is CASSDGLGASTDTQYF. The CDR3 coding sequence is TGCGCCAGCAGCGATGGACTAGGAGCTTCCACAGATACGCAGTATTTT.

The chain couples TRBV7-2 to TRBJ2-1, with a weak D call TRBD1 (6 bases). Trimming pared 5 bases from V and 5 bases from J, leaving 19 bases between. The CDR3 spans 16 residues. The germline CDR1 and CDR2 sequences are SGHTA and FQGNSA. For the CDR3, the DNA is TGTGCCAGCAGCCCCGGGACATTTAACAGACACAATGAGCAGTTCTTC. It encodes CASSPGTFNRHNEQFF. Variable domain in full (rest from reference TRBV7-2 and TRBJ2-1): GAGVSQSPSNKVTEKGKDVELRCDPISGHTALYWYRQSLGQGLEFLIYFQGNSAPDKSGLPSDRFSAERTGGSVSTLTIQRTQQEDSAVYLCASSPGTFNRHNEQFFGPGTRLTVL.

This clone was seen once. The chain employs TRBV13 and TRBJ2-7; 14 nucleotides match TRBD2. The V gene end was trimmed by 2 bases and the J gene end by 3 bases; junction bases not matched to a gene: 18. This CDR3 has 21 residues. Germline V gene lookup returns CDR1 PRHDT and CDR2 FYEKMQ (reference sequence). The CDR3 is CASSLLPPFSGLAGVDYEQYF. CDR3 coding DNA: TGTGCCAGCAGCTTATTACCCCCCTTTTCGGGACTAGCGGGGGTTGACTACGAGCAGTACTTC.

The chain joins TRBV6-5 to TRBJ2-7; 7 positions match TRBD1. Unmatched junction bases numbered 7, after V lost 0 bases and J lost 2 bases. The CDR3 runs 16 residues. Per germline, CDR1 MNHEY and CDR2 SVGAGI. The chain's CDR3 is CASSYSMTGIAYEQYF. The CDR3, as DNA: TGTGCCAGCAGTTACTCAATGACAGGGATCGCCTACGAGCAGTACTTC.

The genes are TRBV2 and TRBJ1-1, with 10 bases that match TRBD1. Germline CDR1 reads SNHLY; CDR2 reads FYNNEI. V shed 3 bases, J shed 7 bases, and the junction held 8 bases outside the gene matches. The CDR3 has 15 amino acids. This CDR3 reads CASSDTGQGRNEAFF. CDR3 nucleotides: TGTGCCAGCAGTGATACGGGACAGGGGCGAAATGAAGCTTTCTTT.

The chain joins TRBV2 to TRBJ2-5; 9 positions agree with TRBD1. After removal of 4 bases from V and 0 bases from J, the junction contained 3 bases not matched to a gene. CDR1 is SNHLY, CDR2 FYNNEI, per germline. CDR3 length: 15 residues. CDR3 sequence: CASSGTGAYQETQYF. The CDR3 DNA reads TGTGCCAGCAGTGGGACAGGGGCCTACCAAGAGACCCAGTACTTC.

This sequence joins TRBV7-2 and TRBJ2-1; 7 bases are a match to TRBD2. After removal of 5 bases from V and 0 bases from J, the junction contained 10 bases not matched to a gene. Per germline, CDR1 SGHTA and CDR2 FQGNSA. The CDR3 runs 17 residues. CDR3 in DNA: TGTGCCAGCAGCCCAGGACTAGGCCAGAGCTCCTACAATGAGCAGTTCTTC. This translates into CASSPGLGQSSYNEQFF.

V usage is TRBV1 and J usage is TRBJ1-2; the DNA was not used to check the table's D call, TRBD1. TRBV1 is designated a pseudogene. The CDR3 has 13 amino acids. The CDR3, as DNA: TGCACCAGCAGCCACAGGGGACGGTATGGCTACACCTTC. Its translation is CTSSHRGRYGYTF.

CDR3 loop: CASSLRSSGGQSSYEQYF. The CDR3 bases are TGTGCCAGCAGCTTAAGGTCTAGCGGGGGCCAGAGCTCCTACGAGCAGTACTTC. This sequence joins TRBV7-9 and TRBJ2-7; TRBD2 matches 10 bases. The V segment lost 2 bases and the J segment 0 bases; nucleotides outside the gene matches: 10. CDR3 size: 18 residues. Germline CDR1 and CDR2: SEHNR and FQNEAQ (reference sequence).

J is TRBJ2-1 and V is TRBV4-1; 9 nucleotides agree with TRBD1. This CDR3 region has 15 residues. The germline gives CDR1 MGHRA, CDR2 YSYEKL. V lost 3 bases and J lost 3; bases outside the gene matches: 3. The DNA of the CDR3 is TGCGCCAGCAGCCACCCGGGACAGGGCTACAATGAGCAGTTCTTC. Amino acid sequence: CASSHPGQGYNEQFF.

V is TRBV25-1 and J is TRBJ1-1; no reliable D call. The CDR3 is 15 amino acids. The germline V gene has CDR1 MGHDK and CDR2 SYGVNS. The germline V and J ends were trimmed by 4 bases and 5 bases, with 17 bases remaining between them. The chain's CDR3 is CASSGTAVDPTEAFF. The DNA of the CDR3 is TGTGCCAGCAGTGGTACAGCGGTGGATCCAACTGAAGCTTTCTTT.

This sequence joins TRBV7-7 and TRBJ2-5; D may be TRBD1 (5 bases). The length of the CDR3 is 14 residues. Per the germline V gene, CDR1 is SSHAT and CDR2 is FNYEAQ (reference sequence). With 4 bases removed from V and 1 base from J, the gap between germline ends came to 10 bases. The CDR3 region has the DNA TGTGCCAGCAGCTCGGCTAGGGGCCAAGAGACCCAGTACTTC. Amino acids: CASSSARGQETQYF.

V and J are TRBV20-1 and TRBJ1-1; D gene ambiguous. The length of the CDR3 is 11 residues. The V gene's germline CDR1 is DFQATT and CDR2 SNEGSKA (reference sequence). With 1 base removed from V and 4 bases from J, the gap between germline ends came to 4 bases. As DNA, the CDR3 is TGCAGTGCTAGAGGCGTCACTGAAGCTTTCTTT. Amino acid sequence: CSARGVTEAFF.

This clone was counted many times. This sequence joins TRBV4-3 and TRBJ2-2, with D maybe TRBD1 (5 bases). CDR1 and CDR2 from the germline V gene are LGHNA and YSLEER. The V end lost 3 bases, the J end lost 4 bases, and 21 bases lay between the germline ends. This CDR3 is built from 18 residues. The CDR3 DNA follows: TGCGCCAGCAGCCAGACAAGAGGCGGCCAGGGAATCACCGGGGAGCTGTTTTTT. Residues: CASSQTRGGQGITGELFF.

The CDR3 protein is CASSGTGNTGELFF. CDR3 bases: TGTGCCAGCAGTGGGACAGGGAACACCGGGGAGCTGTTTTTT. The chain joins TRBV7-9 to TRBJ2-2, with 8 bases identical to TRBD1. V shed 6 bases and J 1 base; nucleotides not matched to a gene: 1. Germline V lookup: CDR1 SEHNR, CDR2 FQNEAQ (reference sequence). This CDR3 contains 14 residues. The whole variable domain, remainder taken from reference TRBV7-9 and TRBJ2-2, is DTGVSQNPRHKITKRGQNVTFRCDPISEHNRLYWYRQTLGQGPEFLTYFQNEAQLEKSRLLSDRFSAERPKGSFSTLEIQRTEQGDSAMYLCASSGTGNTGELFFGEGSRLTVL.

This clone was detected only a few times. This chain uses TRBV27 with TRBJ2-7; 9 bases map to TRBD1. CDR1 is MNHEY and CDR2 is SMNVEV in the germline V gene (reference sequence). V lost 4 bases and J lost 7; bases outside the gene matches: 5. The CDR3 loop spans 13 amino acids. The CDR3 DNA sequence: TGTGCCAGCAGTTGGGGGACAGGGAGTGAGCAGTACTTC. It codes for CASSWGTGSEQYF.

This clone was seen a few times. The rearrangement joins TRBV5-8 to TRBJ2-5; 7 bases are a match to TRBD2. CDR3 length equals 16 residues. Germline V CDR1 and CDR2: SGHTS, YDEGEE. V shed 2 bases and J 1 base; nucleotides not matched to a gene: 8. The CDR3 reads CASSLLSWTSQETQYF. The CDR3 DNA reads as TGTGCCAGCAGCTTATTATCTTGGACTAGCCAAGAGACCCAGTACTTC. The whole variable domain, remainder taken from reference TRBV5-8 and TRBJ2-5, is EAGVTQSPTHLIKTRGQQATLRCSPISGHTSVYWYQQALGLGLQFLLWYDEGEERNRGNFPPRFSGRQFPNYSSELNVNALELEDSALYLCASSLLSWTSQETQYFGPGTRLLVL.

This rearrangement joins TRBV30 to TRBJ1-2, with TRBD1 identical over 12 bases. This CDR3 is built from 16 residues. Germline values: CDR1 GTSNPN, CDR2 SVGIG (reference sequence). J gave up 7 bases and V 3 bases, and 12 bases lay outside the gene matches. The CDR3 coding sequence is TGTGCCTGGAGCTGGAGCCCCCGGGACAGGGGGCTTGGCTACACCTTC. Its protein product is CAWSWSPRDRGLGYTF.

CDR3 sequence (DNA): TGCAGCTCACGGGACCCAAGGGCGGGGACCAACTACAATGAGCAGTTCTTC. Translation gives CSSRDPRAGTNYNEQFF. This chain links TRBV29-1 with TRBJ2-1; D might be TRBD2 (6 bases). The V end was cut by 8 bases, the J end by 3 bases, with 26 bases between. The CDR3 has 17 residues. Looked up from germline, CDR1 is SQVTM and CDR2 is ANQGSEA.